The rows below give T cell receptor beta chains drawn from one sample of a study of OX40 agonist ivuxolimab in advanced cancers. Assay used: immunoSEQ multiplex PCR; TCRdb lists only in-frame clones, some missing. In the table there are 65,000 to 90,000 clones, more than 85% of which are singletons. The sample in question was CD4+ or CD8+ T cells sorted from blood, obtained in a trial of the OX40 agonist ivuxolimab. Receptors originate from an adult with an advanced solid tumor such as melanoma, head and neck, liver or kidney cancer. Each CDR3 is given with its conserved first and last residue. Each record gives: J gene, clone size, CDR3 length, D gene, V gene, CDR3 DNA, CDR3 protein. D genes are given only for firm matches. Only part of the rows carry a size: once, few, many, or a class if the clone is expanded.

J gene: TRBJ2-7
clone size: NA
CDR3 length: 15
D gene: NA
V gene: TRBV19
CDR3 DNA: TGTGCCAGTAGTATAGTCTCGGAGAACTCCTACGAGCAGTACTTC
CDR3 protein: CASSIVSENSYEQYF

J gene: TRBJ1-5
clone size: NA
CDR3 length: 14
D gene: NA
V gene: TRBV27
CDR3 DNA: TGTGCCAGCAGTTTAGGCGGGGGCGAACAGCCCCAGCATTTT
CDR3 protein: CASSLGGGEQPQHF

J gene: TRBJ1-2
clone size: NA
CDR3 length: 16
D gene: TRBD1
V gene: TRBV11-2
CDR3 DNA: TGTGCCAGCAGCTTAGGGGTTGGACAGGGTGGCTATGGCTACACCTTC
CDR3 protein: CASSLGVGQGGYGYTF

J gene: TRBJ1-4
clone size: once
CDR3 length: 15
D gene: TRBD1
V gene: TRBV9
CDR3 DNA: TGTGCCAGCAGCGCAGGGACAGGCCGTAATGAAAAACTGTTTTTT
CDR3 protein: CASSAGTGRNEKLFF

J gene: TRBJ1-3
clone size: NA
CDR3 length: 13
D gene: NA
V gene: TRBV9
CDR3 DNA: TGTGCCAGCAGCGTAGACAGGGAGAACACCATATATTTT
CDR3 protein: CASSVDRENTIYF

J gene: TRBJ1-2
clone size: NA
CDR3 length: 14
D gene: NA
V gene: TRBV6-6
CDR3 DNA: TGTGCCAGCGCCTTATCCGGGACATTCTATGGCTACACCTTC
CDR3 protein: CASALSGTFYGYTF

J gene: TRBJ2-7
clone size: NA
CDR3 length: 14
D gene: NA
V gene: TRBV4-2
CDR3 DNA: TGTGCCAGCAGCCAAGAGCAGGGGCTGTACGAGCAGTACTTC
CDR3 protein: CASSQEQGLYEQYF

J gene: TRBJ2-7
clone size: few
CDR3 length: 14
D gene: NA
V gene: TRBV27
CDR3 DNA: TGTGCCAGCAGTTTTGCTCGCGGGTCCTACGAGCAGTACTTC
CDR3 protein: CASSFARGSYEQYF

J gene: TRBJ2-3
clone size: NA
CDR3 length: 19
D gene: TRBD2
V gene: TRBV10-2
CDR3 DNA: TGCGCCAGCAGTGAGTCGACCGCGGGGGGGACTTGGGGCACAGATACGCAGTATTTT
CDR3 protein: CASSESTAGGTWGTDTQYF

J gene: TRBJ1-2
clone size: NA
CDR3 length: 13
D gene: NA
V gene: TRBV10-1
CDR3 DNA: TGCGCCAGCAGTGAAGTCGTCAACTATGGCTACACCTTC
CDR3 protein: CASSEVVNYGYTF

J gene: TRBJ1-6
clone size: NA
CDR3 length: 16
D gene: NA
V gene: TRBV13
CDR3 DNA: TGTGCCAGCAGCTTACCCTCGAGCTCCTATAATTCACCCCTCCACTTT
CDR3 protein: CASSLPSSSYNSPLHF

J gene: TRBJ1-1
clone size: few
CDR3 length: 15
D gene: NA
V gene: TRBV4-1
CDR3 DNA: TGCGCCAGCAGTGAGTTTGGAGGAGGGGACACTGAAGCTTTCTTT
CDR3 protein: CASSEFGGGDTEAFF

J gene: TRBJ2-7
clone size: NA
CDR3 length: 14
D gene: NA
V gene: TRBV10-3
CDR3 DNA: TGTGCCATCCGAACCCCGGACAAATCTTACGAGCAGTACTTC
CDR3 protein: CAIRTPDKSYEQYF

J gene: TRBJ2-1
clone size: NA
CDR3 length: 13
D gene: TRBD2
V gene: TRBV5-5
CDR3 DNA: TGTGCCAGCAGCCAACTAGCGGGGGATGAGCAGTTCTTC
CDR3 protein: CASSQLAGDEQFF

J gene: TRBJ2-7
clone size: NA
CDR3 length: 15
D gene: NA
V gene: TRBV6-1
CDR3 DNA: TGTGCCAGCAGTGGTCTTCAGGGAAACCTTTACGAGCAGTACTTC
CDR3 protein: CASSGLQGNLYEQYF

J gene: TRBJ1-1
clone size: NA
CDR3 length: 16
D gene: NA
V gene: TRBV27
CDR3 DNA: TGTGCCAGCAGTTTATTGTTGGGACCGGCAGGAACTGAAGCTTTCTTT
CDR3 protein: CASSLLLGPAGTEAFF

J gene: TRBJ2-7
clone size: NA
CDR3 length: 14
D gene: NA
V gene: TRBV2
CDR3 DNA: TGTGCCAGCAGTGAATTTCTAGGGGTCAACGAGCAGTACTTC
CDR3 protein: CASSEFLGVNEQYF

J gene: TRBJ2-7
clone size: NA
CDR3 length: 16
D gene: NA
V gene: TRBV7-9
CDR3 DNA: TGTGCCAGCAGCCCGACTTCCGGAGCCTCCGGTTACGAGCAGTACTTC
CDR3 protein: CASSPTSGASGYEQYF

J gene: TRBJ2-1
clone size: NA
CDR3 length: 14
D gene: NA
V gene: TRBV4-1
CDR3 DNA: TGCGCCAGCAGCCAACAGGGCTCCTACAATGAGCAGTTCTTC
CDR3 protein: CASSQQGSYNEQFF

J gene: TRBJ1-3
clone size: NA
CDR3 length: 14
D gene: TRBD1
V gene: TRBV27
CDR3 DNA: TGTGCCAGCAGTCCAGGACAGGGAGCAAACACCATATATTTT
CDR3 protein: CASSPGQGANTIYF

J gene: TRBJ2-7
clone size: NA
CDR3 length: 15
D gene: NA
V gene: TRBV5-8
CDR3 DNA: TGTGCCAGCAGCCCCGGGCCCTTTTCCTCCTACGAGCAGTACTTC
CDR3 protein: CASSPGPFSSYEQYF

J gene: TRBJ2-7
clone size: NA
CDR3 length: 14
D gene: TRBD1
V gene: TRBV7-6
CDR3 DNA: TGTGCCAGCAGCCCGCGACAGGGGATTTACGAGCAGTACTTC
CDR3 protein: CASSPRQGIYEQYF

J gene: TRBJ2-7
clone size: once
CDR3 length: 17
D gene: NA
V gene: TRBV21-1
CDR3 DNA: TGTGCCAGCAGCAACGGACTAGCGGGGGCCATATCCTACGAGCAGTACTTC
CDR3 protein: CASSNGLAGAISYEQYF

J gene: TRBJ2-7
clone size: NA
CDR3 length: 15
D gene: NA
V gene: TRBV4-1
CDR3 DNA: TGCGCCAGCAGCCAAACGCCATTAGGCACCTACGAGCAGTACTTC
CDR3 protein: CASSQTPLGTYEQYF

J gene: TRBJ2-1
clone size: NA
CDR3 length: 15
D gene: TRBD1
V gene: TRBV25-1
CDR3 DNA: TGTGCCAGCAGTGAGGGGACAGGGCTAAACAATGAGCAGTTCTTC
CDR3 protein: CASSEGTGLNNEQFF

J gene: TRBJ1-4
clone size: NA
CDR3 length: 16
D gene: NA
V gene: TRBV5-4
CDR3 DNA: TGTGCCAGCAGCTTTGGTGGGGGGGGAACTAATGAAAAACTGTTTTTT
CDR3 protein: CASSFGGGGTNEKLFF

J gene: TRBJ1-6
clone size: NA
CDR3 length: 16
D gene: NA
V gene: TRBV27
CDR3 DNA: TGTGCCAGCAGTCCCACAATTGGAGCCTATAATTCACCCCTCCACTTT
CDR3 protein: CASSPTIGAYNSPLHF

J gene: TRBJ2-3
clone size: NA
CDR3 length: 11
D gene: NA
V gene: TRBV11-2
CDR3 DNA: TGTGCCAGCAGCTTATCAGATACGCAGTATTTT
CDR3 protein: CASSLSDTQYF

J gene: TRBJ2-7
clone size: NA
CDR3 length: 11
D gene: NA
V gene: TRBV7-2
CDR3 DNA: TGTGCCAGCAGCTTTTCCTACGAGCAGTACTTC
CDR3 protein: CASSFSYEQYF

J gene: TRBJ1-1
clone size: NA
CDR3 length: 16
D gene: TRBD1
V gene: TRBV7-8
CDR3 DNA: TGTGCCAGCAGCTTAGAGGGGGCAGAAATGAACACTGAAGCTTTCTTT
CDR3 protein: CASSLEGAEMNTEAFF

J gene: TRBJ2-1
clone size: NA
CDR3 length: 13
D gene: NA
V gene: TRBV27
CDR3 DNA: TGTGCCAGCAGTTTCCTCGACAACAATGAGCAGTTCTTC
CDR3 protein: CASSFLDNNEQFF

J gene: TRBJ2-7
clone size: once
CDR3 length: 16
D gene: NA
V gene: TRBV4-3
CDR3 DNA: TGCGCCAGCAGCCAAGAAACGAGACCGCAGAACTACGAGCAGTACTTC
CDR3 protein: CASSQETRPQNYEQYF

J gene: TRBJ2-1
clone size: NA
CDR3 length: 12
D gene: NA
V gene: TRBV23-1
CDR3 DNA: TGCGCCAGCAGTCCCACGACCAATGAGCAGTTCTTC
CDR3 protein: CASSPTTNEQFF

J gene: TRBJ1-2
clone size: once
CDR3 length: 18
D gene: NA
V gene: TRBV16
CDR3 DNA: TGTGCCAGCAGCCAATCACACGAAGGCAGGGGAGTTTATTATGGCTACACCTTC
CDR3 protein: CASSQSHEGRGVYYGYTF

J gene: TRBJ2-1
clone size: NA
CDR3 length: 14
D gene: TRBD2
V gene: TRBV30
CDR3 DNA: TGTGCCTGGAGCGCCACGGGGGGGTTAGATGAGCAGTTCTTC
CDR3 protein: CAWSATGGLDEQFF

J gene: TRBJ1-1
clone size: NA
CDR3 length: 15
D gene: NA
V gene: TRBV14
CDR3 DNA: TGTGCCAGCAGCCAAGCTGCAGGGTCGGCGGCTGAAGCTTTCTTT
CDR3 protein: CASSQAAGSAAEAFF

J gene: TRBJ1-5
clone size: NA
CDR3 length: 16
D gene: TRBD1
V gene: TRBV7-8
CDR3 DNA: TGTGCCAGCAGCGCTACCGGGACAGGCCTAAAGCAGCCCCAGCATTTT
CDR3 protein: CASSATGTGLKQPQHF

J gene: TRBJ1-2
clone size: NA
CDR3 length: 11
D gene: TRBD1
V gene: TRBV10-3
CDR3 DNA: TGTGCCATCAGCCTGACAGGGGGCTACACCTTC
CDR3 protein: CAISLTGGYTF

J gene: TRBJ2-3
clone size: NA
CDR3 length: 16
D gene: TRBD2
V gene: TRBV11-3
CDR3 DNA: TGTGCCAGCAGCTTGACTAGCGGGGGGGAATCAGATACGCAGTATTTT
CDR3 protein: CASSLTSGGESDTQYF

J gene: TRBJ1-1
clone size: NA
CDR3 length: 13
D gene: TRBD1
V gene: TRBV13
CDR3 DNA: TGTGCCAGCAGCCGACAGGGGTGGTCTGAAGCTTTCTTT
CDR3 protein: CASSRQGWSEAFF

J gene: TRBJ2-1
clone size: once
CDR3 length: 16
D gene: TRBD1
V gene: TRBV6-4
CDR3 DNA: TGTGCCAGCAGTGACTCTAGGGGGCGTGGGTACAATGAGCAGTTCTTC
CDR3 protein: CASSDSRGRGYNEQFF

J gene: TRBJ2-7
clone size: NA
CDR3 length: 14
D gene: NA
V gene: TRBV10-3
CDR3 DNA: TGTGCCATCAGTGACCCCGGGACGGCCTACGAGCAGTACTTC
CDR3 protein: CAISDPGTAYEQYF

J gene: TRBJ1-6
clone size: NA
CDR3 length: 16
D gene: TRBD1
V gene: TRBV23-1
CDR3 DNA: TGCGCCAGCAGTCAATCAGACAGGGCCATTTCTTCACCCCTCCACTTT
CDR3 protein: CASSQSDRAISSPLHF

J gene: TRBJ2-7
clone size: NA
CDR3 length: 15
D gene: NA
V gene: TRBV4-3
CDR3 DNA: TGCGCCAGCAGCCAAGATCACACGGGGTCCTACGAGCAGTACTTC
CDR3 protein: CASSQDHTGSYEQYF

J gene: TRBJ1-6
clone size: once
CDR3 length: 14
D gene: TRBD1
V gene: TRBV6-5
CDR3 DNA: TGTGCCAGCAGTTACTCTCAGGGGGCTTCACCCCTCCACTTT
CDR3 protein: CASSYSQGASPLHF

J gene: TRBJ2-7
clone size: NA
CDR3 length: 15
D gene: NA
V gene: TRBV10-3
CDR3 DNA: TGTGCCATCAGTGGGGGAGGAGGGTTACCCTACGAGCAGTACTTC
CDR3 protein: CAISGGGGLPYEQYF

J gene: TRBJ2-3
clone size: NA
CDR3 length: 17
D gene: TRBD2
V gene: TRBV7-2
CDR3 DNA: TGTGCCAGCAGCTTAGGACTAGCGGGGGGCTTCACAGATACGCAGTATTTT
CDR3 protein: CASSLGLAGGFTDTQYF

J gene: TRBJ2-2
clone size: NA
CDR3 length: 22
D gene: TRBD1
V gene: TRBV28
CDR3 DNA: TGTGCCAGCAGTTTATGGAGCGAGTCTATAACGTGGACAGGGTCGAACACCGGGGAGCTGTTTTTT
CDR3 protein: CASSLWSESITWTGSNTGELFF

J gene: TRBJ1-2
clone size: NA
CDR3 length: 12
D gene: NA
V gene: TRBV6-5
CDR3 DNA: TGTGCCAGCTATTCACCGGAGGGAGGCTACACCTTC
CDR3 protein: CASYSPEGGYTF

J gene: TRBJ2-5
clone size: NA
CDR3 length: 15
D gene: TRBD1
V gene: TRBV9
CDR3 DNA: TGTGCCAGCAGCGTAGGAGACAGGGGACTAGAGACCCAGTACTTC
CDR3 protein: CASSVGDRGLETQYF

J gene: TRBJ2-7
clone size: NA
CDR3 length: 15
D gene: TRBD2
V gene: TRBV9
CDR3 DNA: TGTGCCAGCAGCCCTAGCGGGGGGGCTTTCTACGAGCAGTACTTC
CDR3 protein: CASSPSGGAFYEQYF

J gene: TRBJ1-6
clone size: NA
CDR3 length: 15
D gene: NA
V gene: TRBV11-2
CDR3 DNA: TGTGCCATCACCGGGTTGGAGGATTATAATTCACCCCTCCACTTT
CDR3 protein: CAITGLEDYNSPLHF

J gene: TRBJ2-1
clone size: NA
CDR3 length: 14
D gene: NA
V gene: TRBV5-1
CDR3 DNA: TGCGCCAGCAGCCAGGCTAGAAGCTACAATGAGCAGTTCTTC
CDR3 protein: CASSQARSYNEQFF

J gene: TRBJ2-3
clone size: NA
CDR3 length: 15
D gene: NA
V gene: TRBV6-1
CDR3 DNA: TGTGCCAGCAGTGAATCCCAGGAACCCGCAGATACGCAGTATTTT
CDR3 protein: CASSESQEPADTQYF

J gene: TRBJ2-3
clone size: once
CDR3 length: 15
D gene: NA
V gene: TRBV7-8
CDR3 DNA: TGTGCCAGCGAGTCTTCAACCGGGGGCACAGATACGCAGTATTTT
CDR3 protein: CASESSTGGTDTQYF